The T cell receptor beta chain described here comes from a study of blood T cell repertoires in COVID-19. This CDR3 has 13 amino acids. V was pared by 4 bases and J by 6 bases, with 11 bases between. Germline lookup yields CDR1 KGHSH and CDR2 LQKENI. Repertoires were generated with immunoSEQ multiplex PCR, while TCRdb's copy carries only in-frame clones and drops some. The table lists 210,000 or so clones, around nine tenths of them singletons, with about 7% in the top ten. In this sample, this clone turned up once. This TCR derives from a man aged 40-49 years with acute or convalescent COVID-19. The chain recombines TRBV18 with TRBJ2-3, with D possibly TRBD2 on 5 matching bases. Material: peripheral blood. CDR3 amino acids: CASSQTRVDTQYF. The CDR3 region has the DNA TGTGCCAGCTCACAAACGAGGGTGGATACGCAGTATTTT.